The 5 T cell receptor beta chains below all came from one sample that was sequenced in a study of preoperative IRX-2 immunotherapy in early breast cancer. Treatment here: preoperative locoregional IRX-2 cytokine immunotherapy. The method was immunoSEQ multiplex PCR; TCRdb's version includes in-frame clones alone and lacks a portion of them. The table records 8,500 to 14,000 clones, around 80% of them present only once. The material sequenced was lymph node tissue, taken before IRX-2 immunotherapy. The receptors were gathered from a human donor with breast cancer.

This chain joins TRBV18 and TRBJ2-7; no clear D. CDR1 and CDR2 from the germline V gene are KGHSH and LQKENI. The CDR3 is 13 residues long. Trimming removed 6 bases at V and 5 bases at J, with 14 bases between. CDR3: CASSPTFTNEQYF. The DNA of the CDR3 is TGTGCCAGCTCCCCCACTTTCACAAACGAGCAGTACTTC. The variable domain in full, with the rest retrieved from reference TRBV18 and TRBJ2-7, is NAGVMQNPRHLVRRRGQEARLRCSPMKGHSHVYWYRQLPEEGLKFMVYLQKENIIDESGMPKERFSAEFPKEGPSILRIQQVVRGDSAAYFCASSPTFTNEQYFGPGTRLTVT.

The rearrangement links TRBV6-8 to TRBJ2-2; TRBD1 or TRBD2 may be the D gene (5 bases each). This CDR3 spans 15 amino acids. CDR1 and CDR2 (germline): MNHGY, SAAAGT. The V gene lost 7 bases and the J gene lost 0 bases, with 12 bases spanning the gap. CDR3 region: CASTLWGPNTGELFF. CDR3 DNA sequence: TGTGCCAGCACCCTTTGGGGACCGAACACCGGGGAGCTGTTTTTT.

This sequence joins TRBV19 and TRBJ2-3, with 8 nucleotides matching TRBD2. The CDR3 covers 16 residues. J was trimmed by 4 bases and V by 5 bases; bases with no gene match: 11. Germline assignment: CDR1 LNHDA and CDR2 SQIVND (reference sequence). CDR3 region: CASSGRTGGSPDTQYF. The CDR3 DNA reads as TGTGCCAGTAGTGGGCGGACGGGAGGGAGCCCAGATACGCAGTATTTT.

The chain links TRBV11-3 to TRBJ1-4; tentative D call: TRBD1 (6 bases). The CDR3 totals 16 residues. Germline V gene data show CDR1 as SGHNT and CDR2 as YENEEA. Trimming removed 4 bases from V and 7 bases from J, with 19 bases in between. This chain's CDR3 is CASSSGGHRNIEKLFF. In DNA, the CDR3 is TGTGCCAGCAGCTCTGGGGGCCACCGCAACATTGAAAAACTGTTTTTT.

J is TRBJ2-3 and V is TRBV6-8; the match to TRBD2 covers 11 bases. V was clipped by 5 bases and J by 4 bases; unmatched bases: 11. This CDR3 is built from 17 residues. CDR1 is MNHGY, CDR2 SAAAGT, per germline. CDR3 region: CASSRKGTSGSPDTQYF. The CDR3 coding sequence is TGTGCCAGCAGTCGCAAGGGGACTAGCGGTTCCCCAGATACGCAGTATTTT.